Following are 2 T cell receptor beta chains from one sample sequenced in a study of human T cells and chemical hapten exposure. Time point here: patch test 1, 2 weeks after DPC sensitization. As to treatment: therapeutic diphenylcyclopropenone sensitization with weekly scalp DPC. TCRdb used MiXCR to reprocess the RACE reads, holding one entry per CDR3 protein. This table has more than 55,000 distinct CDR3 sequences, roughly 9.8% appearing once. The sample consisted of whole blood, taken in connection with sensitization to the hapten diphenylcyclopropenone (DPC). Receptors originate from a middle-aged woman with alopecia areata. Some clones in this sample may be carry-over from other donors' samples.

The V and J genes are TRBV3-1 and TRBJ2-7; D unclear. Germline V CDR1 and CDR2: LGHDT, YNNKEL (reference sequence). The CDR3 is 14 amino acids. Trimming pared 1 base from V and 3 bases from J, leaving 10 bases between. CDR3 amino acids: CASSQAESFYEQYF. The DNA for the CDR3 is TGTGCCAGCAGCCAAGCTGAATCGTTCTACGAGCAGTACTTC.

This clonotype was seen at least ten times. The CDR3 coding sequence is TGTGCCAGTACGGAACTGAATCAGCCCCAGCATTTT. Its protein product is CASTELNQPQHF. The V and J genes are TRBV19 and TRBJ1-5; D gene uncertain. The V gene's germline CDR1 is LNHDA and CDR2 SQIVND (reference sequence). The CDR3 spans 12 residues. V was trimmed by 7 bases and J by 4 bases, leaving 8 bases between them.